This TCR beta chain came from a study of T cells in Graves' hyperthyroidism and ophthalmopathy. The sample holds many counts of this clonotype. Its antigen is not known. The CDR3 has 13 residues. Germline V gene lookup returns CDR1 SQVTM and CDR2 ANQGSEA. Germline trimming cut 8 bases from V and 0 bases from J; bases unmatched to any gene: 6. Findings of the study overall: Through a model of 13 V-J features, ophthalmopathy was separated from stable hyperthyroidism. Most expanded thyroid clonotypes above 0.001 recurred in blood. Ophthalmopathy onset followed model prediction by a median about seven months.

Amplification yielded TCR beta CDR3 regions, with RNA transcripts as the source. HTBI primers were employed in a first-round RT-PCR of the TCR CDR3. Using its own MiXCR run on the multiplex PCR reads, TCRdb lists one record per CDR3 protein. Here the sample spans 550,000 to 700,000 distinct CDR3 sequences, about 43% being singletons. The sequence was obtained from an adult woman with Graves' disease, either hyperthyroidism or ophthalmopathy (not recorded which). Material for sequencing was peripheral blood or thyroid tissue (not recorded which). This chain links TRBV29-1 with TRBJ1-1, with 7 bases aligning to TRBD1. The CDR3 region has the DNA TGCAGCTCGGGGGGACAGATGAACACTGAAGCTTTCTTT. Protein product: CSSGGQMNTEAFF.